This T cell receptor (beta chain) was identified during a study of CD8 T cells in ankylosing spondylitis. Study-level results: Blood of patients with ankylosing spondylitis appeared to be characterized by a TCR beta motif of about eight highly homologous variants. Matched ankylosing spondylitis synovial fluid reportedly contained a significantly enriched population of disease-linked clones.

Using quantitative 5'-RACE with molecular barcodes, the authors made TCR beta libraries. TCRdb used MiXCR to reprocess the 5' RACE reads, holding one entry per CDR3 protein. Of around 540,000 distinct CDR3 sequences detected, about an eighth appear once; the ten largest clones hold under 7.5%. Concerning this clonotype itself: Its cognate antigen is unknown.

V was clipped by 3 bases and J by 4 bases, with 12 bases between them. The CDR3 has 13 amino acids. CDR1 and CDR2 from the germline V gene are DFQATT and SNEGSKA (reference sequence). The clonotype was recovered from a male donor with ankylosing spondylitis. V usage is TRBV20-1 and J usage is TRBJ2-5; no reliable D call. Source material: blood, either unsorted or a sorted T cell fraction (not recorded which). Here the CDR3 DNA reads TGCAGTGCTAGTCCCCTAGGGATAGAGACCCAGTACTTC. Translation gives CSASPLGIETQYF.